The clone carrying this T cell receptor beta chain was seen a few times. Its antigen remains unknown. V gave up 5 bases and J gave up 6 bases; unmatched junction bases: 11. The CDR3 is 16 residues long. Looked up from germline, CDR1 is SGHRS and CDR2 is YFSETQ. The data were taken from a study of CD8 T cells in ankylosing spondylitis. Points from the study as a whole: One TCR beta motif, made up of several highly homologous variants, appeared characteristic of ankylosing spondylitis blood.

MiXCR, applied by TCRdb to the 5' RACE reads, yields one record per CDR3 protein. This sample has about 330,000 distinct CDR3 sequences; under 8.5% occur once, and the top ten carry more than 12%. The chain joins TRBV5-1 to TRBJ2-1; TRBD2 matches 10 bases. Sequenced input: blood, either unsorted or a sorted T cell fraction (not recorded which). The TCR comes from a male donor with ankylosing spondylitis. In DNA form, the CDR3 reads TGCGCCAGCAGTCCGGCAGCGGGAGGGCGTCTCAATGAGCAGTTCTTC. This gives the protein CASSPAAGGRLNEQFF.